This T cell receptor beta chain originates from a study of OX40 agonist ivuxolimab in advanced cancers. In the study overall: In this cohort, patients received ivuxolimab, an agonistic anti-OX40 (CD134) antibody. Partial responses occurred in Three dose-escalation patients, one with hepatocellular carcinoma and two with cutaneous melanoma.

Sequencing used immunoSEQ multiplex PCR; TCRdb keeps in-frame clones, though not all of them. There are under 85,000 clones in the sample; 91% occur only once, and about 0.31% lies in the top ten. The CDR3 is made up of 18 amino acids. The V and J ends lost 1 base and 1 base, in that order; junction bases with no gene match: 8. CDR1 is MDHEN, CDR2 SYDVKM, per germline. To note about this clone: Antigen specificity is unknown.

General study points: In the 0.1 to 3.0 mg/kg range, CD4+ and CD8+ blood T cells had expanded clonally by week 6.

This clonotype was sampled from an adult with an advanced solid tumor such as melanoma, head and neck, liver or kidney cancer. Sequenced here: CD4+ or CD8+ T cells sorted from blood, sampled in a trial of the OX40 agonist ivuxolimab. V usage is TRBV28 and J usage is TRBJ2-5; the match to TRBD2 covers 11 bases. In nucleotides, the CDR3 is TGTGCCAGCAGTTTATCCGAACTAGCGGGAGTGGGCCAAGAGACCCAGTACTTC. Its translation: CASSLSELAGVGQETQYF.